The rows below give T cell receptor beta chains drawn from one sample of a study of radiation and T cells in renal cell carcinoma. This table comes from immunoSEQ multiplex PCR, and its TCRdb copy is limited to in-frame clones, with some not included. The repertoire holds 90,000 to 100,000 clones, around 83% seen once, with 6.5% to 8% in the top ten. Sequenced here: blood, sampled from a patient whose treatment included radiotherapy and nephrectomy. Receptor source: a man in his sixties with renal cell carcinoma. Each CDR3 is given with its conserved first and last residue. The D gene is left open where the match is weak. Not all rows give a size; the values are once, few, many and, for expanded clones, a class.

CASSLHPGGEQFF | TGTGCCAGCAGCTTGCACCCGGGCGGTGAGCAGTTCTTC | - | few | TRBV5-4 | 13 | TRBJ2-1
CASSPLAAPYEQYF | TGTGCCAGTAGCCCCTTAGCGGCACCTTACGAGCAGTACTTC | - | once | TRBV19 | 14 | TRBJ2-7
CASSPGQGRSPTDTQYF | TGTGCCAGCAGCCCGGGACAGGGGCGCAGTCCCACAGATACGCAGTATTTT | TRBD1 | few | TRBV11-3 | 17 | TRBJ2-3
CASSENQEVAQYF | TGTGCCAGCAGTGAAAACCAGGAAGTAGCCCAGTACTTC | - | - | TRBV25-1 | 13 | TRBJ2-7
CASRARGSSYEQYF | TGTGCCAGCAGGGCCAGGGGGAGCTCCTACGAGCAGTACTTC | TRBD1 | - | TRBV6-1 | 14 | TRBJ2-7
CASSPAGTSVYEQFF | TGTGCCAGCAGCCCTGCCGGGACTAGCGTTTATGAGCAGTTCTTC | TRBD2 | - | TRBV5-4 | 15 | TRBJ2-1
CASSQELRLYSGYGYTF | TGCGCCAGCAGCCAAGAGCTGAGGCTTTACTCGGGCTATGGCTACACCTTC | - | - | TRBV4-3 | 17 | TRBJ1-2
CASSRSGTGNTIYF | TGTGCCAGCAGCCGGTCGGGGACTGGAAACACCATATATTTT | - | - | TRBV5-6 | 14 | TRBJ1-3
CASKGAAYEQYF | TGTGCCTCCAAGGGGGCGGCCTACGAGCAGTACTTC | TRBD1 | - | TRBV2 | 12 | TRBJ2-7
CASSVTSGVAKNIQYF | TGTGCCAGTAGTGTCACTAGCGGGGTAGCCAAAAACATTCAGTACTTC | TRBD2 | once | TRBV19 | 16 | TRBJ2-4
CASSFPLGAGVISTDTQYF | TGCGCCAGCAGCTTCCCTCTGGGAGCCGGAGTTATTAGCACAGATACGCAGTATTTT | - | - | TRBV5-1 | 19 | TRBJ2-3
CASSQVAGETQYF | TGTGCCAGCAGTCAGGTAGCTGGAGAGACCCAGTACTTC | - | - | TRBV6-4 | 13 | TRBJ2-5
CASGSSRDRKYNEQFF | TGTGCCAGCGGTAGCTCCCGGGACAGAAAATACAATGAGCAGTTCTTC | TRBD1 | - | TRBV11-2 | 16 | TRBJ2-1
CASGQRQGPYEQYF | TGTGCCAGCGGCCAACGACAGGGACCGTACGAGCAGTACTTC | TRBD1 | once | TRBV2 | 14 | TRBJ2-7
CASSTTGDSIQPQHF | TGTGCCAGCAGCACGACAGGGGATTCGATCCAGCCCCAGCATTTT | TRBD1 | - | TRBV27 | 15 | TRBJ1-5
CSVLDSYNEQFF | TGCAGCGTCCTGGACAGCTACAATGAGCAGTTCTTC | - | - | TRBV29-1 | 12 | TRBJ2-1
CASSLGSTGFRNQPQHF | TGTGCCAGCAGCTTAGGGTCTACAGGGTTTAGAAATCAGCCCCAGCATTTT | - | few | TRBV11-2 | 17 | TRBJ1-5
CASSIETTALEAFF | TGTGCCAGTAGTATAGAGACAACCGCCCTTGAAGCTTTCTTT | - | - | TRBV19 | 14 | TRBJ1-1
CASSLAGGRVNEAFF | TGTGCCAGCAGCTTAGCGGGGGGACGCGTGAATGAAGCTTTCTTT | - | - | TRBV7-3 | 15 | TRBJ1-1
CASSERNSGMIQTQYF | TGTGCCAGCAGTGAACGGAATAGCGGGATGATACAGACCCAGTACTTC | TRBD2 | - | TRBV6-1 | 16 | TRBJ2-5
CSGGRQGVDEQFF | TGCAGCGGGGGGAGACAGGGTGTGGATGAGCAGTTCTTC | TRBD1 | - | TRBV29-1 | 13 | TRBJ2-1
CASSQGLAEETQYF | TGCGCCAGCAGCCAGGGACTAGCGGAAGAGACCCAGTACTTC | TRBD2 | - | TRBV5-1 | 14 | TRBJ2-5
CASSLEVYEQYF | TGTGCCAGCAGTTTAGAGGTCTACGAGCAGTACTTC | - | - | TRBV28 | 12 | TRBJ2-7
CASSTPGLSYEQYF | TGTGCCAGTAGTACCCCGGGATTATCCTACGAGCAGTACTTC | - | - | TRBV19 | 14 | TRBJ2-7
CASSQEDRTSGSNTGELFF | TGCGCCAGCAGCCAAGAAGACCGGACTAGCGGGTCTAACACCGGGGAGCTGTTTTTT | TRBD2 | - | TRBV4-3 | 19 | TRBJ2-2
CASREGQGAYWTEAFF | TGTGCCAGCAGGGAAGGACAGGGGGCGTATTGGACTGAAGCTTTCTTT | TRBD1 | once | TRBV7-2 | 16 | TRBJ1-1
CATSREGRGGTGELFF | TGTGCCACCAGCAGAGAGGGGCGGGGAGGGACCGGGGAGCTGTTTTTT | TRBD2 | - | TRBV15 | 16 | TRBJ2-2
CASIFQEPSTDTQYF | TGCGCCAGCATTTTCCAGGAGCCTAGCACAGATACGCAGTATTTT | - | - | TRBV5-1 | 15 | TRBJ2-3
CASSQENSLDTDTQYF | TGTGCCAGCAGCCAAGAGAACTCGCTCGATACAGATACGCAGTATTTT | - | - | TRBV4-2 | 16 | TRBJ2-3
CASLIDRVEYGYTF | TGTGCCAGCCTAATCGACAGGGTGGAATATGGCTACACCTTC | TRBD1 | few | TRBV6-1 | 14 | TRBJ1-2
CSAAGDRGSNEQFF | TGCAGCGCCGCCGGCGACAGGGGTAGTAATGAGCAGTTCTTC | TRBD1 | - | TRBV29-1 | 14 | TRBJ2-1
CASSLGRASTDTQYF | TGTGCCAGCAGCTTAGGGAGGGCGAGCACAGATACGCAGTATTTT | - | - | TRBV11-3 | 15 | TRBJ2-3
CASSIVAGAALVGYEQYF | TGTGCCAGTAGTATAGTGGCGGGAGCTGCTCTGGTGGGATACGAGCAGTACTTC | TRBD2 | - | TRBV19 | 18 | TRBJ2-7
CASSYSGEGGQPQHF | TGTGCCAGCAGTTACTCTGGCGAAGGGGGACAGCCCCAGCATTTT | - | - | TRBV6-6 | 15 | TRBJ1-5
CASSGYSGRDFF | TGTGCCAGCAGCGGTTATAGCGGGAGGGATTTCTTC | TRBD2 | once | TRBV6-5 | 12 | TRBJ2-1
CASSELADPYNEQFF | TGTGCCAGCAGCGAGTTAGCGGATCCTTACAATGAGCAGTTCTTC | - | - | TRBV7-2 | 15 | TRBJ2-1
CASTLLSGLAGGGSYNEQFF | TGTGCCAGCACCCTCCTTTCGGGACTAGCGGGAGGCGGCTCCTACAATGAGCAGTTCTTC | TRBD2 | - | TRBV5-8 | 20 | TRBJ2-1
CASSGTSGTDTQYF | TGTGCCAGCAGTGGGACTAGCGGCACAGATACGCAGTATTTT | TRBD2 | - | TRBV5-5 | 14 | TRBJ2-3
CASRLTGAPTDTQYF | TGTGCCAGCAGGTTGACAGGGGCGCCCACAGATACGCAGTATTTT | TRBD1 | - | TRBV7-9 | 15 | TRBJ2-3
CASSLHQVGAPLAFF | TGTGCCAGCAGTTTACACCAGGTGGGGGCGCCGCTGGCTTTCTTT | - | - | TRBV6-1 | 15 | TRBJ1-1
CAISGGAYGYTF | TGTGCCATCAGTGGAGGGGCCTATGGCTACACCTTC | - | - | TRBV10-3 | 12 | TRBJ1-2
CASSLAYKGLAAPDNEQFF | TGTGCCAGCAGCTTAGCTTATAAAGGACTAGCGGCACCGGACAATGAGCAGTTCTTC | TRBD2 | - | TRBV7-8 | 19 | TRBJ2-1
CASSSGSASSYNEQFF | TGTGCCAGCAGCTCTGGGAGCGCTAGCTCCTACAATGAGCAGTTCTTC | - | - | TRBV13 | 16 | TRBJ2-1
CASSLYGAGRGIYGYTF | TGTGCCAGCAGTTTATATGGGGCCGGAAGGGGAATCTATGGCTACACCTTC | - | few | TRBV27 | 17 | TRBJ1-2
CASSLGLAGVDTQYF | TGCGCCAGCAGCTTGGGACTAGCGGGAGTGGATACGCAGTATTTT | TRBD2 | - | TRBV5-1 | 15 | TRBJ2-3
CASTPHGTGRATQYF | TGTGCCAGCACTCCCCACGGGACAGGTCGGGCTACGCAGTATTTT | TRBD1 | - | TRBV28 | 15 | TRBJ2-3
CASSYGGYSYEQYF | TGTGCCAGCAGTTACGGGGGTTACTCCTACGAGCAGTACTTC | - | once | TRBV6-5 | 14 | TRBJ2-7
CASSPNSSGRDTQYF | TGTGCCAGCAGCCCAAATAGTAGCGGGAGGGATACGCAGTATTTT | TRBD2 | - | TRBV7-3 | 15 | TRBJ2-3
CASSVDGGRRYTEAFF | TGTGCCAGCAGCGTAGACGGGGGGCGTCGGTACACTGAAGCTTTCTTT | - | few | TRBV9 | 16 | TRBJ1-1
CASTQGGMGVVNTEAFF | TGTGCCAGCACTCAGGGGGGGATGGGAGTAGTAAACACTGAAGCTTTCTTT | TRBD1 | - | TRBV25-1 | 17 | TRBJ1-1
CASSYSGPPPDGELFF | TGTGCCAGCAGTTACTCGGGACCCCCCCCAGACGGGGAGCTGTTTTTT | - | - | TRBV6-6 | 16 | TRBJ2-2